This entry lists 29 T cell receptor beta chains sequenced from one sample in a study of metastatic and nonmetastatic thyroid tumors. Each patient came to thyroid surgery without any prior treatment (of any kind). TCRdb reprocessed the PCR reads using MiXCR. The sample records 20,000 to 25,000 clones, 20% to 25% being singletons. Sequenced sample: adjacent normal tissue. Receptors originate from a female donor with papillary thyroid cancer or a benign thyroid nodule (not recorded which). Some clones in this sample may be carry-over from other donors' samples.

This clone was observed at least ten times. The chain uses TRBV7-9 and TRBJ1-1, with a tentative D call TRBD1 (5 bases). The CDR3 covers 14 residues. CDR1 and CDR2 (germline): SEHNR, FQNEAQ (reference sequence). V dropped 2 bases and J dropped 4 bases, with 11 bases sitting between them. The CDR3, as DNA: TGTGCCAGCAGCTTAAATGCGGGGGTCACTGAAGCTTTCTTT. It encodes CASSLNAGVTEAFF.

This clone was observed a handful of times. CDR3 amino acids: CASSTRQGGSYEQYF. In nucleotides, the CDR3 is TGTGCCAGCAGTACCAGACAGGGCGGCTCCTACGAGCAGTACTTC. This chain joins TRBV2 and TRBJ2-7; 7 nucleotides line up with TRBD1. The CDR3 length is 15 residues. Per the germline V gene, CDR1 is SNHLY and CDR2 is FYNNEI. V was pared by 5 bases and J by 0 bases, with 7 bases of the junction left unmatched.

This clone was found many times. CDR3 bases: TGCAGTGCTAGAGGGACAGGGGATGGCTACACCTTC. Its translation: CSARGTGDGYTF. The gene calls are TRBV20-1 and TRBJ1-2; 9 bases fit TRBD1. The CDR3 loop spans 12 amino acids. Germline-derived CDR1 and CDR2 are DFQATT and SNEGSKA (reference sequence). J lost 6 bases, V lost 1 base, and 0 bases had no gene match.

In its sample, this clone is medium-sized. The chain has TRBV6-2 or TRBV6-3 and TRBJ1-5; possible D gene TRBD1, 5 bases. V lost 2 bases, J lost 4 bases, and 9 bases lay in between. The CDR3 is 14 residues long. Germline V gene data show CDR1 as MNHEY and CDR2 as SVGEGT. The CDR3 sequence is CASSYPRVNQPQHF. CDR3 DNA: TGTGCCAGCAGTTACCCCAGGGTTAATCAGCCCCAGCATTTT.

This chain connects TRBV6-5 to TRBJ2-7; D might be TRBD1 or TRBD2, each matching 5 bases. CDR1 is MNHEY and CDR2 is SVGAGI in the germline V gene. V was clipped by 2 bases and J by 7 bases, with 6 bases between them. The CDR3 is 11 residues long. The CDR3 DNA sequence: TGTGCCAGCAGTTACGAGGGGGAGCAGTACTTC. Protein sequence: CASSYEGEQYF.

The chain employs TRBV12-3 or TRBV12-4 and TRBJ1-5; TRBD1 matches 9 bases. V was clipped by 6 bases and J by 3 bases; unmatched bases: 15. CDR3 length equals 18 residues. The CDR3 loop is CASSPTTGGAGVNQPQHF. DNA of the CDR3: TGTGCCAGCAGCCCCACAACAGGGGGCGCCGGGGTCAATCAGCCCCAGCATTTT.

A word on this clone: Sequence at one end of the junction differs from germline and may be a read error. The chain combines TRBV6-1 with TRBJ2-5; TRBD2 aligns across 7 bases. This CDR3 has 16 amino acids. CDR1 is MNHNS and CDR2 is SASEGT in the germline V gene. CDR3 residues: CASSRTGGGSGGTKYF. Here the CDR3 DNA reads TGTGCCAGCAGTAGGACGGGAGGAGGTAGCGGAGGGACCAAGTACTTC.

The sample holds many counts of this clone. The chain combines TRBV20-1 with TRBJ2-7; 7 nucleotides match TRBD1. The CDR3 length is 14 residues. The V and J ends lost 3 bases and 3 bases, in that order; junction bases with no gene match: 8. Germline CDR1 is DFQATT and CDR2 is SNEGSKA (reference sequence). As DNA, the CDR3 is TGCAGTGCTAGCCACAGGGGCGCAAGCTACGAGCAGTACTTC. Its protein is CSASHRGASYEQYF.

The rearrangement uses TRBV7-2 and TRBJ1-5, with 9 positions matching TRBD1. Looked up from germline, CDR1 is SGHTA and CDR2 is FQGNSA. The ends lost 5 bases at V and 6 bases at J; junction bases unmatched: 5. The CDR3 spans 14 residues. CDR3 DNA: TGTGCCAGCAGCCAACAGGGGGCGGGTCAGCCCCAGCATTTT. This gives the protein CASSQQGAGQPQHF.

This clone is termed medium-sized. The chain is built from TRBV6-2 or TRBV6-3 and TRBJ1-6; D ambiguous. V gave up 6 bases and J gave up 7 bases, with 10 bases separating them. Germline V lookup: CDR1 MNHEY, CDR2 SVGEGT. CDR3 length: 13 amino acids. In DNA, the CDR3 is TGTGCCAGCAGGGACGCACTCAATTCACCCCTCCACTTT. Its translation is CASRDALNSPLHF.

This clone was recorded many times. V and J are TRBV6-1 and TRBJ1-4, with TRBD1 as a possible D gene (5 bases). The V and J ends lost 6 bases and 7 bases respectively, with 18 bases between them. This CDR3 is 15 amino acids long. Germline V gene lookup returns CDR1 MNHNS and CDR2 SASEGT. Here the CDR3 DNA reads TGTGCCAGCAGGGGGCTAGGAGGTAACGCTGAAAAACTGTTTTTT. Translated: CASRGLGGNAEKLFF.

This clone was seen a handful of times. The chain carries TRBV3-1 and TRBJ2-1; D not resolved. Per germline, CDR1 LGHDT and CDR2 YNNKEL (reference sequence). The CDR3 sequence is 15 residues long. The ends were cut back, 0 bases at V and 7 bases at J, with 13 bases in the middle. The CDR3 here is CASSQDPSGFNEQFF. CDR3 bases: TGTGCCAGCAGCCAAGACCCTTCGGGTTTTAATGAGCAGTTCTTC.

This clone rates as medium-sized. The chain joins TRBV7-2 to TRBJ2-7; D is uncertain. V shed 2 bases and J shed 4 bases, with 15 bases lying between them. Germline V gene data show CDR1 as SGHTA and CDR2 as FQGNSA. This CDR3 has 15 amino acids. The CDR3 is CASSLWAGLKYEQYF. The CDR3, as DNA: TGTGCCAGCAGCTTATGGGCAGGTCTTAAATACGAGCAGTACTTC.

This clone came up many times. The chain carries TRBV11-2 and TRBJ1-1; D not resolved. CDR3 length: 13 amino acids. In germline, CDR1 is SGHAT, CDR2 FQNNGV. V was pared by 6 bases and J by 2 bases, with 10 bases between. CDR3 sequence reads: CASRVEVNTEAFF. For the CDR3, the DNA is TGTGCCAGCAGGGTAGAGGTCAACACTGAAGCTTTCTTT.

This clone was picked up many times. The CDR3 DNA sequence: TGTGCCAGCAGCTTAGGGCCCAGGGGTAATGAAAAACTGTTTTTT. Encoded protein: CASSLGPRGNEKLFF. The chain uses TRBV7-9 and TRBJ1-4, with a tentative D call TRBD1 (6 bases). V dropped 1 base and J dropped 4 bases, with 10 bases sitting between them. The CDR3 is 15 amino acids. Germline assignment: CDR1 SEHNR and CDR2 FQNEAQ (reference sequence). Using reference TRBV7-9 and TRBJ1-4 for the parts outside the CDR3, the full variable domain is DTGVSQNPRHKITKRGQNVTFRCDPISEHNRLYWYRQTLGQGPEFLTYFQNEAQLEKSRLLSDRFSAERPKGSFSTLEIQRTEQGDSAMYLCASSLGPRGNEKLFFGSGTQLSVL.

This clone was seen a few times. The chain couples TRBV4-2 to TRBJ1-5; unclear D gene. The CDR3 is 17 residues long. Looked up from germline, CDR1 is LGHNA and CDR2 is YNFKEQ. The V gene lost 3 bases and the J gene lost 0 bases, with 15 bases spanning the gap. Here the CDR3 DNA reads TGTGCCAGCAGCCACTACTACGGACGGGATAGCAATCAGCCCCAGCATTTT. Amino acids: CASSHYYGRDSNQPQHF.

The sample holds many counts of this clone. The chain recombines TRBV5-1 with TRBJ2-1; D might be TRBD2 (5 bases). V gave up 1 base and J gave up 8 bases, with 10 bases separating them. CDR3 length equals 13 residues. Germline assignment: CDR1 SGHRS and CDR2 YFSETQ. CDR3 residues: CASSLWEWDEQFF. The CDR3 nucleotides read TGCGCCAGCAGCTTGTGGGAGTGGGATGAGCAGTTCTTC.

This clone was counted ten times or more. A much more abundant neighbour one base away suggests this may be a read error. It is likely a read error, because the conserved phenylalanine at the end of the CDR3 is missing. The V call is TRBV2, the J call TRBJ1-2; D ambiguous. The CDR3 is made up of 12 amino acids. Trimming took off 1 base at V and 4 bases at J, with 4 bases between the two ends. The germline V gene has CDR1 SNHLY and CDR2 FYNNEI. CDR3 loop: CASSEDGYGYTV. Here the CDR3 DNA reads TGTGCCAGCAGTGAAGATGGCTATGGCTACACCGTC.

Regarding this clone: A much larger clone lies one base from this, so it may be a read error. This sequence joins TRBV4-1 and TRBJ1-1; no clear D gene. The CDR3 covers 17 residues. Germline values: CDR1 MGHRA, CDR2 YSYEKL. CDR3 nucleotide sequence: TGCTCCAGCAGCCAAGAAAGGAACCCTATAATGAACACTGAAGCTTTCTTT. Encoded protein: CSSSQERNPIMNTEAFF.

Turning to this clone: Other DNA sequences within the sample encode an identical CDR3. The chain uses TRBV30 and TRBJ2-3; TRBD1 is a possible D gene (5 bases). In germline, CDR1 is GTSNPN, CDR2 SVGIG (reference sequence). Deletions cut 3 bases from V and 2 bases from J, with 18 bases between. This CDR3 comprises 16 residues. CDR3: CAWSVRGRPLTDTQYF. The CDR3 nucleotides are TGTGCCTGGAGCGTAAGGGGTAGACCTCTCACAGATACGCAGTATTTT.

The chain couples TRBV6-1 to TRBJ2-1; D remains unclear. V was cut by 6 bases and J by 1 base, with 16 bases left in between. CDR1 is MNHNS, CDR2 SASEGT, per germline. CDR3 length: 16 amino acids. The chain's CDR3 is CASRKNQVQSYNEQFF. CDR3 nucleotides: TGTGCCAGCAGAAAAAACCAGGTGCAGTCCTACAATGAGCAGTTCTTC.

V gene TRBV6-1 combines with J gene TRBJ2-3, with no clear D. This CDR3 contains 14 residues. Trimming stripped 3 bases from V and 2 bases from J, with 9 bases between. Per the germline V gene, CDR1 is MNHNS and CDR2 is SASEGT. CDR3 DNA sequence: TGTGCCAGCAGTGACCTCGGCGCCACAGATACGCAGTATTTT. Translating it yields CASSDLGATDTQYF.

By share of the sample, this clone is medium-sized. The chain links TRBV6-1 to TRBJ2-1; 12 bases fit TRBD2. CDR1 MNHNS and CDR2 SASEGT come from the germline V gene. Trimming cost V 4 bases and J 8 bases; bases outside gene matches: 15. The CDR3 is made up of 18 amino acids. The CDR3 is CASSALTIRLAGEDEQFF. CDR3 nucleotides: TGTGCCAGCAGTGCTCTTACTATAAGACTAGCGGGAGAAGATGAGCAGTTCTTC.

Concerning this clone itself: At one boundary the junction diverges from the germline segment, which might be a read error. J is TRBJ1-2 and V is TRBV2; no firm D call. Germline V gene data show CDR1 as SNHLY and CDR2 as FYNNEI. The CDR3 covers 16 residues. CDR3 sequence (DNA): TGTGCCAGCAGTGCTGAAGTAGGCATCTTCGACTATGTCTACACCTTC. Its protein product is CASSAEVGIFDYVYTF.

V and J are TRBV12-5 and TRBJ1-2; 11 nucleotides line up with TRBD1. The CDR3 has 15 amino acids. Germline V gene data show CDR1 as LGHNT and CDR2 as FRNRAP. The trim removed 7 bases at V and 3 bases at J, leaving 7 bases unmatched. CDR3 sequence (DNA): TGTGCTAGTGTTCCCGGACAGGGGGCCTACTATGGCTACACCTTC. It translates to CASVPGQGAYYGYTF.

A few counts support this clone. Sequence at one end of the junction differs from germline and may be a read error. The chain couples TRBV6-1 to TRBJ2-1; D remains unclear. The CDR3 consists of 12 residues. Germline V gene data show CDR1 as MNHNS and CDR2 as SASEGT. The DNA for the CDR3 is TGTGCCAGCTCCGACGTCGGCCATGATCAGTTCTTC. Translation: CASSDVGHDQFF.

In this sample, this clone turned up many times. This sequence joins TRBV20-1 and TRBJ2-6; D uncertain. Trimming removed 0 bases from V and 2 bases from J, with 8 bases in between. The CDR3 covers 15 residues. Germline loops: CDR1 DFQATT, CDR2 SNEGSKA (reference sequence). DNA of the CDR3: TGCAGTGCTAGAGATCTTACGGCTGGGGCCAACGTCCTGACTTTC. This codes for CSARDLTAGANVLTF.

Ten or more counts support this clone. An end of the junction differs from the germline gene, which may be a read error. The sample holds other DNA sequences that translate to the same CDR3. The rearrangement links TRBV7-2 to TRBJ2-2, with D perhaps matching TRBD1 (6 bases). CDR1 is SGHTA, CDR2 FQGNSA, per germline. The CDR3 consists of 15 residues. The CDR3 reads CASSLLGGNTGELLF. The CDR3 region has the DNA TGTGCCAGCAGCTTACTAGGGGGAAACACCGGGGAGCTGCTTTTT.

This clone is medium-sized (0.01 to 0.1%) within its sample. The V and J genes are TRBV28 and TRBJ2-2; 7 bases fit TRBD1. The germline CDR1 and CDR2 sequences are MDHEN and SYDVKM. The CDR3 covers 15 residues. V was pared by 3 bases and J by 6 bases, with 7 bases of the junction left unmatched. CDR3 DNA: TGTGCCAGCAGTTTCCGACAGGGATACGCCGGGGAGCTGTTTTTT. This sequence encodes CASSFRQGYAGELFF.